Here is one T cell receptor beta chain with its context. Profiled with immunoSEQ multiplex PCR; TCRdb holds only in-frame clones, not every one. This sample has 70,000 to 95,000 clones; about 82% occur once, and the top ten carry 25%. V lost 8 bases and J lost 2; bases outside the gene matches: 8. The CDR3 loop spans 16 amino acids. Germline V gene data show CDR1 as WNHNN and CDR2 as SYGVQD (reference sequence). This sample stems from a study of blood T cell repertoires in COVID-19. The J gene is TRBJ1-5, the V gene TRBV10-1; 11 bases line up with TRBD1. The sequence came from a human donor in a cohort sampled during active COVID-19. Input material: peripheral blood. CDR3 sequence reads: CASYPPGQGGNQPQHF. For the CDR3, the DNA is TGCGCCAGCTATCCCCCGGGACAGGGGGGCAATCAGCCCCAGCATTTT.